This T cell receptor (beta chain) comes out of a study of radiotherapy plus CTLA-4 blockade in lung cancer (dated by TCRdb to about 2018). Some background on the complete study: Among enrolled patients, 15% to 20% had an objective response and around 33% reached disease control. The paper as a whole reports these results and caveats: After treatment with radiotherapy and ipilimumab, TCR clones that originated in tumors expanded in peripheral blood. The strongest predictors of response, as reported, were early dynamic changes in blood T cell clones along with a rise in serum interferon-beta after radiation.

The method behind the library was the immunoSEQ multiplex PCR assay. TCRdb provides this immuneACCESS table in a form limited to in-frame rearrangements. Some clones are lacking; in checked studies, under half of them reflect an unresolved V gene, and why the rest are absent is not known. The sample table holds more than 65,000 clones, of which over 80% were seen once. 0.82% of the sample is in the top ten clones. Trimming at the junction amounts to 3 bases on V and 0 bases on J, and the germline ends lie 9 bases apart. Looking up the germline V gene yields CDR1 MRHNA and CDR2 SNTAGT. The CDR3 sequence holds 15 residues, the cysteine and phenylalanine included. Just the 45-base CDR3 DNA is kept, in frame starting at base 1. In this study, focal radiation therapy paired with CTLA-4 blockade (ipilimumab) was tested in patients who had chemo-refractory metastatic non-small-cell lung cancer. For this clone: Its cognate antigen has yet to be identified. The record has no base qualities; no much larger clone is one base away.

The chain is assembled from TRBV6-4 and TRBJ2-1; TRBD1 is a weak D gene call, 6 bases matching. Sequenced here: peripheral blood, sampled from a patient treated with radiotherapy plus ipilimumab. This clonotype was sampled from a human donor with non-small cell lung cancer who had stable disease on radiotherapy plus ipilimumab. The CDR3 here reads CASSEGTTSYNEQFF. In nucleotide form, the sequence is TGTGCCAGCAGTGAGGGGACAACCTCCTACAATGAGCAGTTCTTC.